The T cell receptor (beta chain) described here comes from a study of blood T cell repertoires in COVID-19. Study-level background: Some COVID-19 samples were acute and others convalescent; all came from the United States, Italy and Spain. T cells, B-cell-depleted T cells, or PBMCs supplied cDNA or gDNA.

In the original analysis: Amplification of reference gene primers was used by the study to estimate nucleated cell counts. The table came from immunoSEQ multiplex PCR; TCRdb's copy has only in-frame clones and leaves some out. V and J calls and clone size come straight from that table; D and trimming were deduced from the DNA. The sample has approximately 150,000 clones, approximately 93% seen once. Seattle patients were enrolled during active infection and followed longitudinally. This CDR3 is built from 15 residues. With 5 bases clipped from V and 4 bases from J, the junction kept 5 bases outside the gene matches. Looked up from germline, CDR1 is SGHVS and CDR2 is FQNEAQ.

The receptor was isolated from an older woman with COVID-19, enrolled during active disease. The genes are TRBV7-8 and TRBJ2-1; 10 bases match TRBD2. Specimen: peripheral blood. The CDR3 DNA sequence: TGTGCCAGCAGCCTGACTAGCGGGCCTTACAATGAGCAGTTCTTC. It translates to CASSLTSGPYNEQFF.